This T cell receptor beta chain comes out of a study of OX40 agonist ivuxolimab in advanced cancers. Sequenced by immunoSEQ multiplex PCR; TCRdb stores in-frame clones only, minus some. The sample lists about 89,000 clones, about nine tenths occurring once. The sequencing here drew on CD4+ or CD8+ T cells sorted from blood, taken in a trial of the OX40 agonist ivuxolimab. This clonotype was obtained from an adult with an advanced solid tumor such as melanoma, head and neck, liver or kidney cancer.

Here the CDR3 reads CASSPGPSDTYQETQYF. The CDR3 nucleotides are TGTGCCAGCAGCCCAGGGCCTAGCGACACATACCAAGAGACCCAGTACTTC. The chain has TRBV5-4 and TRBJ2-5; the D gene is possibly TRBD2 (6 bases). Per germline, CDR1 SGHNT and CDR2 YYREEE (reference sequence). The CDR3 contains 17 residues. V gave up 4 bases and J gave up 0 bases, with 19 bases separating them.